The 28 T cell receptor beta chains listed next were all sequenced from one sample in a study of cytomegalovirus exposure and HLA in healthy donors. Clones were read by immunoSEQ multiplex PCR, and TCRdb kept only the in-frame ones, dropping some. The data show some 250,000 clones, around 91% seen once. The sample was PBMCs. All receptors derive from a woman aged 25 to 39 in good health and CMV-seronegative.

The rearrangement joins TRBV28 to TRBJ2-5; D is uncertain. V was pared by 6 bases and J by 5 bases, with 13 bases between. The V gene's germline CDR1 is MDHEN and CDR2 SYDVKM. CDR3 size: 13 residues. The CDR3 reads CASRDSVPETQYF. The CDR3 coding sequence is TGTGCCAGCAGGGATAGTGTCCCCGAGACCCAGTACTTC.

The V and J genes are TRBV5-1 and TRBJ2-2, with TRBD2 matching 7 bases. J was trimmed by 7 bases and V by 0 bases; bases with no gene match: 9. The CDR3 contains 16 residues. Germline V gene lookup returns CDR1 SGHRS and CDR2 YFSETQ. The CDR3 DNA follows: TGCGCCAGCAGCTTGGGGGAAACCGCGGGAGACGGGGAGCTGTTTTTT. The encoded protein is CASSLGETAGDGELFF.

The chain combines TRBV5-6 with TRBJ2-1; perhaps TRBD2 as D (6 bases). Germline CDR1 reads SGHDT; CDR2 reads YYEEEE. V was trimmed by 4 bases and J by 3 bases, leaving 17 bases between them. The CDR3 loop spans 16 amino acids. This CDR3 reads CASSNRDSVNYNEQFF. Here the CDR3 DNA reads TGTGCCAGCAGCAACCGGGACTCGGTGAACTACAATGAGCAGTTCTTC.

The sample holds one count of this clone. This CDR3 is CASSQEGAGANVLTF. The CDR3 nucleotides read TGTGCCAGCAGCCAAGAGGGTGCTGGGGCCAACGTCCTGACTTTC. The chain links TRBV4-2 to TRBJ2-6; D remains unclear. Germline CDR1 is LGHNA and CDR2 is YNFKEQ. The CDR3 has 15 residues. Trimming took off 0 bases at V and 2 bases at J, with 5 bases between the two ends.

The rearrangement joins TRBV11-2 to TRBJ2-1; D unresolved. The CDR3 sequence is 13 residues long. Germline CDR1 SGHAT, CDR2 FQNNGV. With 0 bases removed from V and 10 bases from J, the gap between germline ends came to 10 bases. The CDR3 DNA is TGTGCCAGCAGCTTAGATAGTGGGCCGGAGCAGTTCTTC. Translated: CASSLDSGPEQFF.

For this clone: A much bigger clone sits one base away, suggesting this may be a read error. Other DNA sequences in this specimen translate into the identical CDR3. V gene TRBV11-2 combines with J gene TRBJ2-7; D gene unclear. The V end lost 0 bases, the J end lost 4 bases, and 1 base lay between the germline ends. Germline CDR1 SGHAT, CDR2 FQNNGV. The CDR3 length is 11 residues. CDR3 sequence reads: CASSLDYEQYF. CDR3 DNA: TGTGCCAGCAGCTTAGATTACGAGCAGTACTTC.

The J gene is TRBJ2-7, the V gene TRBV6-6; the match to TRBD2 covers 14 bases. The V segment lost 5 bases and the J segment 0 bases; nucleotides outside the gene matches: 3. Per the germline V gene, CDR1 is MNHNY and CDR2 is SVGAGI (reference sequence). CDR3 length: 16 residues. The CDR3, as DNA: TGTGCCAGCAGTACCGGGACTAGCGGGAGCTCCTACGAGCAGTACTTC. Residues: CASSTGTSGSSYEQYF.

The V and J genes are TRBV5-1 and TRBJ2-2; D gene ambiguous. Germline loops: CDR1 SGHRS, CDR2 YFSETQ. This CDR3 spans 12 amino acids. V was clipped by 0 bases and J by 7 bases, with 4 bases between them. The CDR3 DNA reads TGCGCCAGCAGCTTGGGGGTCGGGGAGCTGTTTTTT. It translates to CASSLGVGELFF.

This clone was picked up a small number of times. The rearrangement links TRBV4-3 to TRBJ2-5, with D perhaps assigned TRBD1 or TRBD2 (5 bases each). This CDR3 contains 15 residues. The V gene's germline CDR1 is LGHNA and CDR2 YSLEER. V lost 0 bases, J lost 5 bases, and 13 bases lay in between. The CDR3 here is CASSQDVRGRETQYF. CDR3 bases: TGCGCCAGCAGCCAAGATGTAAGGGGACGGGAGACCCAGTACTTC.

This clone appeared once. V and J are TRBV29-1 and TRBJ2-7, with D unresolved. There are 11 residues in the CDR3. CDR1 is SQVTM, CDR2 ANQGSEA, per germline. The V end was cut by 4 bases, the J end by 1 base, with 5 bases between. The CDR3 DNA reads TGCAGCGTTGGATCGTCCTACGAGCAGTACTTC. Translating gives CSVGSSYEQYF.

V and J are TRBV29-1 and TRBJ2-2; 13 bases are shared with TRBD2. The CDR3 length is 17 residues. Germline lookup yields CDR1 SQVTM and CDR2 ANQGSEA. Unmatched junction bases numbered 2, after V lost 1 base and J lost 0 bases. The CDR3 here is CSVEGTSGRSNTGELFF. CDR3 DNA: TGCAGCGTTGAAGGGACTAGCGGGAGATCGAACACCGGGGAGCTGTTTTTT.

The chain recombines TRBV19 with TRBJ2-3, with 7 bases that match TRBD2. Per germline, CDR1 LNHDA and CDR2 SQIVND (reference sequence). The CDR3 contains 12 residues. V lost 10 bases and J lost 1; bases outside the gene matches: 2. The CDR3 loop is CATTSRTDTQYF. DNA for the CDR3: TGTGCCACGACTAGCCGCACAGATACGCAGTATTTT.

The rearrangement uses TRBV6-6 and TRBJ2-7, with 12 positions matching TRBD2. Germline CDR1 reads MNHNY; CDR2 reads SVGAGI (reference sequence). CDR3 length: 15 amino acids. V shed 5 bases, J shed 3 bases, and the junction held 5 bases outside the gene matches. CDR3 loop: CASSLAGGSGYEQYF. CDR3 coding DNA: TGTGCCAGCAGTCTAGCGGGAGGGTCAGGCTACGAGCAGTACTTC.

This rearrangement joins TRBV4-3 to TRBJ1-5; 7 positions match TRBD1. V trimming: 1 base; J trimming: 5 bases; junction bases outside the gene matches: 5. The CDR3 runs 15 residues. Germline V gene data show CDR1 as LGHNA and CDR2 as YSLEER. The CDR3 is CASSQGNRGDQPQHF. CDR3 DNA: TGCGCCAGCAGCCAAGGGAACAGGGGAGATCAGCCCCAGCATTTT.

On this clone: The same CDR3 arises from other DNA sequences in this sample as well. The rearrangement joins TRBV14 to TRBJ2-5; perhaps TRBD1 as D (6 bases). CDR1 SGHDN and CDR2 FVKESK come from the germline V gene. CDR3 length equals 14 residues. V was clipped by 0 bases and J by 5 bases, with 10 bases between them. CDR3 residues: CASSQDNRAETQYF. Here the CDR3 DNA reads TGTGCCAGCAGCCAAGATAACAGGGCGGAGACCCAGTACTTC.

The gene calls are TRBV28 and TRBJ2-1, with 8 nucleotides matching TRBD2. The germline gives CDR1 MDHEN, CDR2 SYDVKM. J was trimmed by 10 bases and V by 8 bases; bases with no gene match: 4. The CDR3 spans 11 residues. CDR3 residues: CASLAGREQFF. In DNA form, the CDR3 reads TGTGCCAGCTTAGCGGGACGGGAGCAGTTCTTC.

The CDR3 DNA reads TGTGCCAGCAGCCTAGTGGGATTAGAGTCCTACGAGCAGTACTTC. This gives the protein CASSLVGLESYEQYF. This chain uses TRBV7-2 with TRBJ2-7; D unresolved. CDR1 is SGHTA and CDR2 is FQGNSA in the germline V gene. The CDR3 has 15 amino acids. Trimming removed 5 bases at V and 1 base at J, with 15 bases between.

The CDR3 nucleotides are TGTGCCAGCAACACCGCCGTGGAAGCTTTCTTT. It translates to CASNTAVEAFF. The V gene is TRBV6-5, the J gene TRBJ1-1; no reliable D call. The V gene lost 7 bases and the J gene lost 8 bases, with 11 bases spanning the gap. The CDR3 loop spans 11 amino acids. In germline, CDR1 is MNHEY, CDR2 SVGAGI.

This chain uses TRBV5-1 with TRBJ2-1; D is perhaps TRBD1 or TRBD2 (5 bases each). There are 16 residues in the CDR3. Trimming stripped 7 bases from V and 0 bases from J, with 17 bases between. Germline CDR1 SGHRS, CDR2 YFSETQ. The CDR3 DNA is TGCGCCAGCTACCCCGGGGCATATAGCTCCTACAATGAGCAGTTCTTC. Encoded protein: CASYPGAYSSYNEQFF.

This clone appeared once. This chain joins TRBV12-5 and TRBJ2-5; D possibly corresponds to TRBD2 (6 bases). Germline V CDR1 and CDR2: LGHNT, FRNRAP. V was clipped by 6 bases and J by 5 bases, with 25 bases between them. The CDR3 has 17 residues. The CDR3 DNA is TGTGCTAGTGGCCCGGACGAAGTCTGGGTTAGCGGTGAGACCCAGTACTTC. The encoded protein is CASGPDEVWVSGETQYF.

This clone was detected only once. The V call is TRBV15, the J call TRBJ2-5; either TRBD1 or TRBD2 may fit D (5 bases each). Trimming removed 0 bases from V and 2 bases from J, with 13 bases in between. The CDR3 sequence is 16 residues long. Germline assignment: CDR1 LNHNV and CDR2 YYDKDF (reference sequence). The CDR3 DNA sequence: TGTGCCACCAGCAGAGATTCTGTGAGGGGACAAGAGACCCAGTACTTC. It is translated as CATSRDSVRGQETQYF.

The genes are TRBV7-8 and TRBJ2-7, with 7 nucleotides matching TRBD2. CDR1 is SGHVS, CDR2 FQNEAQ, per germline. The CDR3 length is 15 residues. Trimming took 4 bases from V and 2 from J; bases not matched to a gene: 8. The CDR3 here is CASSSQRDRTYEQYF. Here the CDR3 DNA reads TGTGCCAGCAGCTCACAGCGGGACCGAACCTACGAGCAGTACTTC.

This clone was detected only once. CDR3 nucleotides: TGTGCCAGCAGTCCCTGGGACAGGCAAAGCACAGATACGCAGTATTTT. Its translation is CASSPWDRQSTDTQYF. The V call is TRBV28, the J call TRBJ2-3; 8 positions agree with TRBD1. Per germline, CDR1 MDHEN and CDR2 SYDVKM. J lost 0 bases, V lost 5 bases, and 7 bases had no gene match. This CDR3 region has 16 residues.

This chain uses TRBV27 with TRBJ2-7; weak D call: TRBD2 (6 bases). The CDR3 loop spans 14 amino acids. V was shortened by 4 bases and J by 9 bases, with 19 bases between the two germline ends. Germline CDR1 and CDR2: MNHEY and SMNVEV (reference sequence). CDR3 in amino acids: CASSSTGLEIGQYF. Written as DNA, the CDR3 is TGTGCCAGCAGTTCAACGGGACTGGAGATAGGGCAGTACTTC.

The gene calls are TRBV6-5 and TRBJ2-1, with 7 nucleotides matching TRBD2. In germline, CDR1 is MNHEY, CDR2 SVGAGI. V dropped 5 bases and J dropped 5; count of bases not matched to a gene: 9. The CDR3 has 15 amino acids. The CDR3 region is CASSLLGGSHNEQFF. The CDR3, as DNA: TGTGCCAGCAGTCTCCTGGGCGGGAGCCACAATGAGCAGTTCTTC.

The chain links TRBV4-2 to TRBJ2-2; a weak D match, TRBD2 (6 bases). Germline V gene lookup returns CDR1 LGHNA and CDR2 YNFKEQ. This CDR3 has 15 amino acids. V was shortened by 0 bases and J by 6 bases, with 11 bases between the two germline ends. CDR3: CASSQDGTLAGELFF. CDR3 nucleotides: TGTGCCAGCAGCCAAGACGGGACTTTAGCCGGGGAGCTGTTTTTT.

The gene calls are TRBV9 and TRBJ2-5; TRBD2 aligns across 12 bases. Losses at the gene ends were 4 bases for V and 5 bases for J; bases not matched to a gene: 6. Germline values: CDR1 SGDLS, CDR2 YYNGEE. The CDR3 sequence is 15 residues long. CDR3 coding DNA: TGTGCCAGCAGCCCTAGCGGGAGGGCCCTCGAGACCCAGTACTTC. Translating it yields CASSPSGRALETQYF.

In the case of this clone: The same CDR3 can be traced to other DNA sequences in this sample. The V gene is TRBV13, the J gene TRBJ2-3; D not certain. The CDR3 covers 11 residues. V lost 4 bases to trimming and J lost 2 bases, with 1 base between them. In germline, CDR1 is PRHDT, CDR2 FYEKMQ (reference sequence). The CDR3 region is CASSSTDTQYF. The DNA for the CDR3 is TGTGCCAGCAGCTCCACAGATACGCAGTATTTT.